This T cell receptor beta chain was captured by sequencing in a study of T cell repertoires in cytomegalovirus infection. One entry per CDR3 protein, called by TCRdb with MiXCR from the reads. This sample has about 360,000 distinct CDR3 sequences; roughly 20% occur once, and the top ten carry approximately 10%. This CDR3 has 15 residues. The V gene's germline CDR1 is SNHLY and CDR2 FYNNEI. V gave up 9 bases and J gave up 1 base; unmatched junction bases: 9. The chain has TRBV2 and TRBJ2-5; 9 bases align to TRBD2. The sample comprised PBMCs. This TCR came from a human donor in good health (CMV status not recorded). Some clones in this sample may be carry-over from other donors' samples. The CDR3 DNA sequence: TGTGCCAGAGGAGGGAGCGGGGGGCCCCAAGAGACCCAGTACTTC. Translation gives CARGGSGGPQETQYF. Combining the CDR3 with reference TRBV2 and TRBJ2-5 gives the whole variable domain EPEVTQTPSHQVTQMGQEVILRCVPISNHLYFYWYRQILGQKVEFLVSFYNNEISEKSEIFDDQFSVERPDGSNFTLKIRSTKLEDSAMYFCARGGSGGPQETQYFGPGTRLLVL.